Listed here is a single TCR beta chain. Its antigen is currently unknown. With 60 Vbeta and 13 Jbeta primers, the PCR was carried out. The repertoire was sequenced with immunoSEQ multiplex PCR; TCRdb's copy has only in-frame clones and lacks some. The data show about 170,000 clones, 62% seen once. The data originate from a study of cytomegalovirus exposure and HLA in healthy donors. Notes on the study in general: Cytomegalovirus-associated TCR beta chains were listed, numbering 164. Upon later analysis, HLA-associated TCR beta chains proved more clonally expanded than other, equally common chains. Owing to their indistinguishability, certain V segments, notably TRBV6-2 and TRBV6-3, were excluded.

V shed 1 base, J shed 0 bases, and the junction held 6 bases outside the gene matches. The CDR3 consists of 17 residues. Germline CDR1 and CDR2: MGHRA and YSYEKL. The rearrangement uses TRBV4-1 and TRBJ1-5; 7 nucleotides match TRBD1. Sequences were obtained from PBMCs. The source is a man aged 35 to 55 in good health and CMV-seronegative. Here the CDR3 DNA reads TGCGCCAGCAGCCAAGCGGACAGGAGTTATAGCAATCAGCCCCAGCATTTT. It translates to CASSQADRSYSNQPQHF.